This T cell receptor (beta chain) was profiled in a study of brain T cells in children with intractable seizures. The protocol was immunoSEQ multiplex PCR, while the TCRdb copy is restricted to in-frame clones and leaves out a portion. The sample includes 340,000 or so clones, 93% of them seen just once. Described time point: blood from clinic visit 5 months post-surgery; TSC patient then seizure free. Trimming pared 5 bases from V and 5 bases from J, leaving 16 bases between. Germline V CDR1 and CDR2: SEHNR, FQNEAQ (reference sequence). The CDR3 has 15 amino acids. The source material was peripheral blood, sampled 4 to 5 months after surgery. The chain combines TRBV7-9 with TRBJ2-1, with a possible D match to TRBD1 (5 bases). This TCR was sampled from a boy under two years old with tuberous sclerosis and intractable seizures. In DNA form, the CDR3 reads TGTGCCAGCAGCCTCGCCGGCCAGGGAAACAATGAGCAGTTCTTC. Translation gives CASSLAGQGNNEQFF.